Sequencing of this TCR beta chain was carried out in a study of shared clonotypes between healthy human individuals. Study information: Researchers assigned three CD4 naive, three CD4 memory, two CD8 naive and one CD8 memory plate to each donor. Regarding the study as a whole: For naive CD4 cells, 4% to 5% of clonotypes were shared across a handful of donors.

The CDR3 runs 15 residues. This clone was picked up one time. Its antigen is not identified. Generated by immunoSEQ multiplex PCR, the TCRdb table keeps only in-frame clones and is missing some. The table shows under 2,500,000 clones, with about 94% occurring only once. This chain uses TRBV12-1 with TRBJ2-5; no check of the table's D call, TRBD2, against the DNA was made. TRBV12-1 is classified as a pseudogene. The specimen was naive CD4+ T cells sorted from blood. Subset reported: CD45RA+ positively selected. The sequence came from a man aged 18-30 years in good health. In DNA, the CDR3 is TGTGCCAGCAGCGCCGGACTAGCGCATCCTTTGACCCAGTACTTC. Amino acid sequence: CASSAGLAHPLTQYF.